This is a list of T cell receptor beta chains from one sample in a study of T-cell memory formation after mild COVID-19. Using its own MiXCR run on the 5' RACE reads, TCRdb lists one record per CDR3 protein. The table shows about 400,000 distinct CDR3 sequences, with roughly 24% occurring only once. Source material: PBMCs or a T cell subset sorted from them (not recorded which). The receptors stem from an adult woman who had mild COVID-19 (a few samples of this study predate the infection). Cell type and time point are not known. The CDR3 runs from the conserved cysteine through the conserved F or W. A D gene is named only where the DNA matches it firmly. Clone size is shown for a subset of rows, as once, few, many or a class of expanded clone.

CDR3 protein: CASSVGDSYNEQFF; CDR3 DNA: TGTGCCAGCAGCGTAGGAGACTCCTACAATGAGCAGTTCTTC; V gene: TRBV9; J gene: TRBJ2-1; clone size: NA; D gene: NA
CDR3 protein: CASSDWDRQNEKLFF; CDR3 DNA: TGTGCCAGCAGTGACTGGGACAGACAAAATGAAAAACTGTTTTTT; V gene: TRBV25-1; J gene: TRBJ1-4; clone size: NA; D gene: TRBD1
CDR3 protein: CSARVLDNQPQHF; CDR3 DNA: TGCAGTGCTAGAGTACTGGACAATCAGCCCCAGCATTTT; V gene: TRBV20-1; J gene: TRBJ1-5; clone size: few; D gene: NA
CDR3 protein: CSASGQENTEAFF; CDR3 DNA: TGCAGTGCTAGCGGGCAGGAGAACACTGAAGCTTTCTTT; V gene: TRBV20-1; J gene: TRBJ1-1; clone size: NA; D gene: NA
CDR3 protein: CSVDSPDSYEQYF; CDR3 DNA: TGCAGCGTTGATTCCCCAGACAGCTACGAGCAGTACTTC; V gene: TRBV29-1; J gene: TRBJ2-7; clone size: NA; D gene: NA
CDR3 protein: CASRTGGYEQYF; CDR3 DNA: TGTGCCAGCAGGACAGGGGGCTACGAGCAGTACTTC; V gene: TRBV7-2; J gene: TRBJ2-7; clone size: NA; D gene: TRBD1
CDR3 protein: CASSSTGKRETQYF; CDR3 DNA: TGTGCCAGCAGCTCGACAGGGAAGAGAGAGACCCAGTACTTC; V gene: TRBV7-3; J gene: TRBJ2-5; clone size: few; D gene: TRBD1
CDR3 protein: CASSPPGVDTQYF; CDR3 DNA: TGTGCCAGCTCACCACCAGGGGTAGATACGCAGTATTTT; V gene: TRBV18; J gene: TRBJ2-3; clone size: many; D gene: NA
CDR3 protein: CASNRRRAGGLDYNEQLF; CDR3 DNA: TGTGCCAGCAATCGGCGGAGAGCGGGGGGGCTAGACTACAATGAGCAGTTATTC; V gene: TRBV2; J gene: TRBJ2-1; clone size: NA; D gene: TRBD2
CDR3 protein: CASSRTSGFETQYF; CDR3 DNA: TGTGCCAGCAGTCGGACTAGCGGGTTCGAGACCCAGTACTTC; V gene: TRBV7-7; J gene: TRBJ2-5; clone size: NA; D gene: TRBD2
CDR3 protein: CASSRDPEREQYF; CDR3 DNA: TGTGCCAGCAGCCGCGATCCGGAGCGCGAGCAGTACTTC; V gene: TRBV7-2; J gene: TRBJ2-7; clone size: NA; D gene: NA
CDR3 protein: CASSQVAAGGEWDTEAFF; CDR3 DNA: TGTGCCAGCAGCCAAGTGGCGGCGGGGGGCGAATGGGACACTGAAGCTTTCTTT; V gene: TRBV7-9; J gene: TRBJ1-1; clone size: NA; D gene: NA
CDR3 protein: CASSTRTGLSGNTIYF; CDR3 DNA: TGTGCCAGCAGTACCCGGACAGGTCTCTCTGGAAACACCATATATTTT; V gene: TRBV28; J gene: TRBJ1-3; clone size: few; D gene: TRBD1
CDR3 protein: CASSPRTGLGYTF; CDR3 DNA: TGTGCCAGCAGCCCCAGGACTGGGCTTGGCTACACCTTC; V gene: TRBV5-6; J gene: TRBJ1-2; clone size: NA; D gene: NA
CDR3 protein: CASSTQLGHYNSPLHF; CDR3 DNA: TGCGCCAGCAGCACCCAACTCGGCCATTATAATTCACCCCTCCACTTT; V gene: TRBV4-1; J gene: TRBJ1-6; clone size: NA; D gene: NA
CDR3 protein: CATSRETLAGELFF; CDR3 DNA: TGTGCCACCAGCAGAGAGACCCTGGCGGGGGAGCTGTTTTTT; V gene: TRBV15; J gene: TRBJ2-2; clone size: once; D gene: NA
CDR3 protein: CASSTAWRGGWPQHF; CDR3 DNA: TGTGCCAGTAGTACAGCTTGGCGGGGAGGATGGCCCCAGCATTTT; V gene: TRBV19; J gene: TRBJ1-5; clone size: NA; D gene: NA
CDR3 protein: CASSLRAVPYEQYF; CDR3 DNA: TGTGCCAGCAGTTTAAGGGCGGTCCCCTACGAGCAGTACTTC; V gene: TRBV27; J gene: TRBJ2-7; clone size: few; D gene: NA
CDR3 protein: CASTLTSGSIDEQFF; CDR3 DNA: TGTGCCAGCACCCTGACTAGCGGGAGTATAGATGAGCAGTTCTTC; V gene: TRBV12-3/TRBV12-4; J gene: TRBJ2-1; clone size: NA; D gene: TRBD2
CDR3 protein: CAWETTGGGNTIYF; CDR3 DNA: TGTGCCTGGGAGACGACAGGGGGCGGAAACACCATATATTTT; V gene: TRBV30; J gene: TRBJ1-3; clone size: NA; D gene: TRBD1
CDR3 protein: CSARRKDFITSNEQFF; CDR3 DNA: TGCAGTGCTCGACGCAAGGACTTCATCACCTCCAATGAGCAGTTCTTC; V gene: TRBV20-1; J gene: TRBJ2-1; clone size: NA; D gene: NA
CDR3 protein: CASSWAGGHEQFF; CDR3 DNA: TGTGCCAGCAGTTGGGCGGGGGGCCACGAGCAGTTCTTC; V gene: TRBV12-3/TRBV12-4; J gene: TRBJ2-1; clone size: few; D gene: TRBD2
CDR3 protein: CASRDNYVSYEQYF; CDR3 DNA: TGCGCCAGCAGGGACAATTATGTCTCCTACGAGCAGTACTTC; V gene: TRBV5-1; J gene: TRBJ2-7; clone size: NA; D gene: NA
CDR3 protein: CASYKETQYF; CDR3 DNA: TGTGCCAGCTATAAAGAGACCCAGTACTTC; V gene: TRBV2; J gene: TRBJ2-5; clone size: few; D gene: NA
CDR3 protein: CSVLRGSYNEQFF; CDR3 DNA: TGCAGCGTCCTTCGGGGTTCCTACAATGAGCAGTTCTTC; V gene: TRBV29-1; J gene: TRBJ2-1; clone size: few; D gene: NA
CDR3 protein: CASSLGNDRAYEQYF; CDR3 DNA: TGTGCCAGCAGCCTAGGAAACGACAGGGCCTACGAGCAGTACTTC; V gene: TRBV9; J gene: TRBJ2-7; clone size: once; D gene: TRBD1
CDR3 protein: CSAAPRGQETQYF; CDR3 DNA: TGCAGTGCTGCTCCCCGGGGACAAGAGACCCAGTACTTC; V gene: TRBV20-1; J gene: TRBJ2-5; clone size: NA; D gene: NA
CDR3 protein: CASSFQGGGYNEQFF; CDR3 DNA: TGTGCCAGCAGCTTTCAGGGAGGAGGGTACAATGAGCAGTTCTTC; V gene: TRBV7-3; J gene: TRBJ2-1; clone size: few; D gene: NA
CDR3 protein: CASSPFIQGATNEKLFF; CDR3 DNA: TGTGCCAGCTCACCTTTTATACAGGGAGCAACTAATGAAAAACTGTTTTTT; V gene: TRBV18; J gene: TRBJ1-4; clone size: NA; D gene: NA
CDR3 protein: CASSTASGSYEQYF; CDR3 DNA: TGCGCCAGCAGCACGGCTAGCGGCTCCTACGAGCAGTACTTC; V gene: TRBV5-1; J gene: TRBJ2-7; clone size: NA; D gene: TRBD2
CDR3 protein: CASSYSRQGNIVSGYTF; CDR3 DNA: TGTGCCAGCAGTTACTCGAGACAGGGCAACATTGTCAGTGGCTACACCTTC; V gene: TRBV6-5; J gene: TRBJ1-2; clone size: few; D gene: TRBD1
CDR3 protein: CASSYAGSQFF; CDR3 DNA: TGTGCCAGCAGTTACGCTGGTTCGCAGTTCTTC; V gene: TRBV12-3/TRBV12-4; J gene: TRBJ2-1; clone size: NA; D gene: NA
CDR3 protein: CASRDYRGPGQPQHF; CDR3 DNA: TGTGCCAGCAGAGACTACAGGGGGCCGGGTCAGCCCCAGCATTTT; V gene: TRBV7-2; J gene: TRBJ1-5; clone size: NA; D gene: TRBD1
CDR3 protein: CASSKAGTLRETQYF; CDR3 DNA: TGCGCCAGCAGCAAAGCGGGAACCCTCCGGGAGACCCAGTACTTC; V gene: TRBV4-1; J gene: TRBJ2-5; clone size: few; D gene: TRBD2
CDR3 protein: CASSQDRLATDTQYF; CDR3 DNA: TGTGCCAGCAGCCAAGACAGGCTAGCTACAGATACGCAGTATTTT; V gene: TRBV4-2; J gene: TRBJ2-3; clone size: NA; D gene: NA
CDR3 protein: CASRGGTGVHEQYF; CDR3 DNA: TGTGCCTCCAGGGGTGGGACAGGGGTCCACGAGCAGTACTTC; V gene: TRBV30; J gene: TRBJ2-7; clone size: few; D gene: TRBD1
CDR3 protein: CASSLTLVILPSGGYTF; CDR3 DNA: TGTGCCAGCAGTTTAACCTTAGTCATCCTCCCCTCTGGTGGCTACACCTTC; V gene: TRBV12-3/TRBV12-4; J gene: TRBJ1-2; clone size: NA; D gene: NA
CDR3 protein: CASSQDGRLNYGYTF; CDR3 DNA: TGCGCCAGCAGCCAAGATGGCAGGTTGAACTATGGCTACACCTTC; V gene: TRBV4-1; J gene: TRBJ1-2; clone size: few; D gene: NA
CDR3 protein: CASSQSAGGFHEQFF; CDR3 DNA: TGCGCCAGCAGCCAATCAGCGGGAGGATTTCATGAGCAGTTCTTC; V gene: TRBV4-3; J gene: TRBJ2-1; clone size: NA; D gene: TRBD2
CDR3 protein: CASSPRGSFGEQYF; CDR3 DNA: TGTGCCAGCAGCCCCCGCGGAAGCTTCGGCGAGCAGTACTTC; V gene: TRBV9; J gene: TRBJ2-7; clone size: few; D gene: NA
CDR3 protein: CAWTLGGNIQYF; CDR3 DNA: TGTGCCTGGACCCTCGGGGGGAACATTCAGTACTTC; V gene: TRBV30; J gene: TRBJ2-4; clone size: few; D gene: TRBD2
CDR3 protein: CASSAIGRGDKGYTF; CDR3 DNA: TGTGCCAGCAGCGCAATTGGCAGGGGTGATAAAGGCTACACCTTC; V gene: TRBV7-6; J gene: TRBJ1-2; clone size: few; D gene: NA
CDR3 protein: CATSSRTYEQYF; CDR3 DNA: TGTGCCACCAGCAGCCGAACCTACGAGCAGTACTTC; V gene: TRBV15; J gene: TRBJ2-7; clone size: NA; D gene: NA
CDR3 protein: CASSEASASGSTDTQYF; CDR3 DNA: TGTGCCAGCAGTGAAGCGTCGGCTAGCGGGAGCACAGATACGCAGTATTTT; V gene: TRBV25-1; J gene: TRBJ2-3; clone size: NA; D gene: TRBD2
CDR3 protein: CASSGLAGGQETQYF; CDR3 DNA: TGTGCCAGCAGCGGACTAGCGGGGGGTCAAGAGACCCAGTACTTC; V gene: TRBV27; J gene: TRBJ2-5; clone size: NA; D gene: TRBD2
CDR3 protein: CASSTQEGARGYTF; CDR3 DNA: TGTGCCAGCAGCACCCAAGAAGGGGCGCGTGGCTACACCTTC; V gene: TRBV7-9; J gene: TRBJ1-2; clone size: NA; D gene: NA
CDR3 protein: CASSLYGQANTEAFF; CDR3 DNA: TGCGCCAGCAGCTTGTACGGGCAAGCGAACACTGAAGCTTTCTTT; V gene: TRBV5-1; J gene: TRBJ1-1; clone size: few; D gene: NA
CDR3 protein: CASSSAGGLQETQYF; CDR3 DNA: TGTGCCAGCAGCTCAGCGGGGGGACTCCAAGAGACCCAGTACTTC; V gene: TRBV5-4; J gene: TRBJ2-5; clone size: many; D gene: TRBD2
CDR3 protein: CASSHPRELPSYEQYF; CDR3 DNA: TGTGCCAGCAGCCACCCGCGGGAGCTGCCCTCCTACGAGCAGTACTTC; V gene: TRBV6-2/TRBV6-3; J gene: TRBJ2-7; clone size: few; D gene: TRBD2
CDR3 protein: CASSRGAVQETQYF; CDR3 DNA: TGTGCCAGCAGCAGGGGGGCTGTTCAAGAGACCCAGTACTTC; V gene: TRBV7-2; J gene: TRBJ2-5; clone size: NA; D gene: NA
CDR3 protein: CASRVQGNTGELFF; CDR3 DNA: TGCGCCAGCAGAGTACAGGGGAACACCGGGGAGCTGTTTTTT; V gene: TRBV4-1; J gene: TRBJ2-2; clone size: few; D gene: NA
CDR3 protein: CASSPTGDGANVLTF; CDR3 DNA: TGTGCCAGCAGCCCGACAGGGGACGGGGCCAACGTCCTGACTTTC; V gene: TRBV7-3; J gene: TRBJ2-6; clone size: few; D gene: TRBD1
CDR3 protein: CASTLRDGNSPLHF; CDR3 DNA: TGCGCCAGCACACTAAGGGACGGCAATTCACCCCTCCACTTT; V gene: TRBV5-1; J gene: TRBJ1-6; clone size: NA; D gene: NA
CDR3 protein: CASSAGPSSTDTQYF; CDR3 DNA: TGTGCCAGCAGCGCAGGGCCTTCTAGCACAGATACGCAGTATTTT; V gene: TRBV7-9; J gene: TRBJ2-3; clone size: NA; D gene: NA